This TCR beta chain is from a study of blood T cell repertoires in COVID-19. On the study more broadly: PBMCs, B-cell-depleted T cells, or T cells were the source of the cDNA or gDNA that made up the material.

Repertoires were generated with immunoSEQ multiplex PCR, while TCRdb's copy carries only in-frame clones and drops some. This sample has roughly 200,000 clones; 89% occur once, and the top ten carry approximately 6.7%. Between the trimmed V and J ends, which lost 0 bases and 6 bases, there was a span of 11 bases. The germline gives CDR1 SEHNR, CDR2 FQNEAQ (reference sequence). There are 14 residues in the CDR3. The source material was peripheral blood. The V gene is TRBV7-9, the J gene TRBJ1-2; TRBD1 might be the D (6 bases). The receptor comes from a man aged 40-55 years with acute or convalescent COVID-19. CDR3 sequence reads: CASSLAGGAHGYTF. For the CDR3, the DNA is TGTGCCAGCAGCTTAGCAGGGGGAGCCCATGGCTACACCTTC. The complete variable domain, with remaining parts taken from reference TRBV7-9 and TRBJ1-2, reads DTGVSQNPRHKITKRGQNVTFRCDPISEHNRLYWYRQTLGQGPEFLTYFQNEAQLEKSRLLSDRFSAERPKGSFSTLEIQRTEQGDSAMYLCASSLAGGAHGYTFGSGTRLTVV.